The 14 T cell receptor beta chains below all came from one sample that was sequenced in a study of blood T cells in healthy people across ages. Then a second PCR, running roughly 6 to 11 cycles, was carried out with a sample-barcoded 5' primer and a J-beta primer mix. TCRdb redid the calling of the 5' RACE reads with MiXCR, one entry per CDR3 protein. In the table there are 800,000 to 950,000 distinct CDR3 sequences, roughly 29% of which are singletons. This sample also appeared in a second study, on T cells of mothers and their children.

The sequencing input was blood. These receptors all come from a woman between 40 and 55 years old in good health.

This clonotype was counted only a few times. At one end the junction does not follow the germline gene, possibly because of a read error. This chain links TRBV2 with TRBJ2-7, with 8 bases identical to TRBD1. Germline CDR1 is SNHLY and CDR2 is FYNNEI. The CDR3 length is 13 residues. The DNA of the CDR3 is TGTGCCAGTATAAGACAGGGGACAGACGAGCGGTACTTC. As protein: CASIRQGTDERYF.

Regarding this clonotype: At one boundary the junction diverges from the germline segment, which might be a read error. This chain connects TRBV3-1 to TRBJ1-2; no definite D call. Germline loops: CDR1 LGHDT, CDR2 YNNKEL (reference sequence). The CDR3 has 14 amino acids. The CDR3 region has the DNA TGTGACAGCAGCCCCTACACCTACGATGGGGGCTACACCTTC. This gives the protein CDSSPYTYDGGYTF.

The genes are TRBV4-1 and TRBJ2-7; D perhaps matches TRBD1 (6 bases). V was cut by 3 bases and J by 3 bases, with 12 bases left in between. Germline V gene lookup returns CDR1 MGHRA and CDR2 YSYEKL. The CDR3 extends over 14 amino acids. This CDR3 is CASSQEDRVYEQYF. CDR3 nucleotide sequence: TGCGCCAGCAGCCAGGAGGACAGAGTCTACGAGCAGTACTTC.

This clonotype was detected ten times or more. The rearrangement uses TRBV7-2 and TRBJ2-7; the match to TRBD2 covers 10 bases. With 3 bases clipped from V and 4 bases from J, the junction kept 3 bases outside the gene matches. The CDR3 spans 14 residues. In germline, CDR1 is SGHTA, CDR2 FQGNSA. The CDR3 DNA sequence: TGTGCCAGCAGCTTTAGCGGGGGGCGGTACGAGCAGTACTTC. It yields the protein CASSFSGGRYEQYF.

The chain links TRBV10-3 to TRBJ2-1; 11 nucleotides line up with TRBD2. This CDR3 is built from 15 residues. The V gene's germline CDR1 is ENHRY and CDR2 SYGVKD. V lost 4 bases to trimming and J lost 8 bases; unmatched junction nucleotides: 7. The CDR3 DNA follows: TGTGCCATCAGTGCATCTAGCGGGGGGTATCATGAGCAGTTCTTC. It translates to CAISASSGGYHEQFF.

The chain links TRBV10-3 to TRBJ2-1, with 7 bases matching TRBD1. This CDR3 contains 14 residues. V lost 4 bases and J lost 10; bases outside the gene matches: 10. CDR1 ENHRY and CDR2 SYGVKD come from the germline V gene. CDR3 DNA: TGTGCCATCAGTGGTAGGGACAGCTCCTACGAGCAGTTCTTC. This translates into CAISGRDSSYEQFF.

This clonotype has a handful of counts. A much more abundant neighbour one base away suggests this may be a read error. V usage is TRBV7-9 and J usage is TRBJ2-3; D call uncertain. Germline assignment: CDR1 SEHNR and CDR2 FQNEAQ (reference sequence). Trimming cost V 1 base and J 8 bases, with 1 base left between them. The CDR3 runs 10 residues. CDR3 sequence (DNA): TGTGCCAGCAGCTTAGGTACGCAGTATTTT. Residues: CASSLGTQYF.

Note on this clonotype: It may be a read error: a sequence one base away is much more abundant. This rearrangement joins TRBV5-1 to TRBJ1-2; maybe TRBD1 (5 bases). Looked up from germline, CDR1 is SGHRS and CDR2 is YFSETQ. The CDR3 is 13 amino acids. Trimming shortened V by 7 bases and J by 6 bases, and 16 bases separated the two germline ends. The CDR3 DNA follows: TGCGCCAGCCGCCCTCCGGGGGTAGATGGCTACACCTTC. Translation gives CASRPPGVDGYTF.

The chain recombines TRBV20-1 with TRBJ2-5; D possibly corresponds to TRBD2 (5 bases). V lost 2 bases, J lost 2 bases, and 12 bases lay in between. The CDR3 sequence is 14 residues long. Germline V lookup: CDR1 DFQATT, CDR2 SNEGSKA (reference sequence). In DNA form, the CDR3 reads TGCAGTGCTAGAAACCTTCGGGAACAAGAGACCCAGTACTTC. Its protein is CSARNLREQETQYF.

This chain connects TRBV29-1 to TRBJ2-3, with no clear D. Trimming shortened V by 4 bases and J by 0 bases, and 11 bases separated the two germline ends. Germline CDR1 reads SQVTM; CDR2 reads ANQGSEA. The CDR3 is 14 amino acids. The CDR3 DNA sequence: TGCAGCGTTGTTCCGGTAACTAGCACAGATACGCAGTATTTT. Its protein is CSVVPVTSTDTQYF.

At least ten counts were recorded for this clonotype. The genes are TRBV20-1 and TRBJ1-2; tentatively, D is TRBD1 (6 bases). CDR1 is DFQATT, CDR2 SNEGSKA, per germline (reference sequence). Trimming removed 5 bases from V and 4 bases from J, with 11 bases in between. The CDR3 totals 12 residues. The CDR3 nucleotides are TGCAGTGCTCGACAGGAAACCTATGGCTACACCTTC. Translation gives CSARQETYGYTF.

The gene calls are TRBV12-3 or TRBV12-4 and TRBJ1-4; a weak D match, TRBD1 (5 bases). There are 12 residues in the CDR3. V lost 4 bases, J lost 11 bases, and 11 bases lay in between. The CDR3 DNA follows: TGTGCCAGCAGTTACGACAGCGGGAAACTGTTTTTT. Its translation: CASSYDSGKLFF.

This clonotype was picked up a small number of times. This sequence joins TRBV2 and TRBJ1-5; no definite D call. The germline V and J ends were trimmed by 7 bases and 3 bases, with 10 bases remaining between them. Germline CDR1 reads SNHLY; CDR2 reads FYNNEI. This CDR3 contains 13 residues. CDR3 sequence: CASNEVPNQPQHF. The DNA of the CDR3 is TGTGCCAGCAATGAGGTCCCCAATCAGCCCCAGCATTTT. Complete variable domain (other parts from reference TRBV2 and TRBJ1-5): EPEVTQTPSHQVTQMGQEVILRCVPISNHLYFYWYRQILGQKVEFLVSFYNNEISEKSEIFDDQFSVERPDGSNFTLKIRSTKLEDSAMYFCASNEVPNQPQHFGDGTRLSIL.

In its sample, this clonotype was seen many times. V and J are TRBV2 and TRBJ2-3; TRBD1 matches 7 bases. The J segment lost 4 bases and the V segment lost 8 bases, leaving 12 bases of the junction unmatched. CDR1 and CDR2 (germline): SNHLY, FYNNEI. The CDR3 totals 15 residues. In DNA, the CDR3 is TGTGCCAGCGCCCTACAGGGGTTGAGGGCAGATACGCAGTATTTT. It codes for CASALQGLRADTQYF.